This TCR beta chain was identified in a study of breast tumors, draining lymph nodes, adjacent tissues. MiXCR, applied by TCRdb to the multiplex PCR reads, yields one record per CDR3 protein. This sample has approximately 130,000 distinct CDR3 sequences, with 21% found just once. Findings and caveats of the study: Data only fit, rather than demonstrated, lymph node origin of most tumor T cells. Tumor repertoires ranked between lymph nodes and nontumor tissue in diversity, with V and J gene preferences. Compared with basal-like, luminal-like tumors shared significantly more repertoire with nontumor tissue. Findings are consistent with lymph node origin and intratumoral expansion of most tumor T cells.

This clonotype has ten or more counts. The target antigen is unknown. The CDR3 runs 14 residues. CDR1 is SGHNT, CDR2 YYREEE, per germline (reference sequence). Trimming at V came to 5 bases and at J to 1 base, leaving 4 bases not matched to a gene. Axillary draining lymph nodes of breast cancer patients supplied the node samples. The source of this sequence is a female donor with breast cancer. Some clones in this sample may be carry-over from other donors' samples. The sample was axillary lymph node tissue. This sequence joins TRBV5-4 and TRBJ2-3; 7 nucleotides align to TRBD1. CDR3 sequence: CASRADRGTDTQYF. The CDR3 region has the DNA TGTGCCAGCAGGGCCGACAGGGGCACAGATACGCAGTATTTT.